Below are 6 T cell receptor beta chains sequenced from a single sample in a study of blood T cell repertoires in COVID-19. TCRdb's table, derived via immunoSEQ multiplex PCR, lists solely in-frame clones and lacks some. In the table there are some 140,000 clones, around 85% of which are singletons. Sequences were obtained from peripheral blood. These receptor sequences come from a human donor in a cohort sampled during active COVID-19.

The chain joins TRBV27 to TRBJ2-3; maybe TRBD2 (5 bases). V lost 3 bases and J 0 bases, leaving 7 bases between the germline ends. This CDR3 is built from 14 residues. Germline assignment: CDR1 MNHEY and CDR2 SMNVEV (reference sequence). The CDR3 reads CASSFGGSTDTQYF. In DNA form, the CDR3 reads TGTGCCAGCAGTTTCGGCGGGAGCACAGATACGCAGTATTTT.

The chain employs TRBV13 and TRBJ2-1; D may be TRBD2 (7 bases). V dropped 5 bases and J dropped 3 bases, with 17 bases sitting between them. This CDR3 contains 16 residues. Germline lookup yields CDR1 PRHDT and CDR2 FYEKMQ (reference sequence). The DNA for the CDR3 is TGTGCCAGCAGCCCCCGCGAGGGGGGGGACTACAATGAGCAGTTCTTC. This sequence encodes CASSPREGGDYNEQFF.

This chain joins TRBV6-2 or TRBV6-3 and TRBJ2-2; TRBD2 agrees at 13 bases. V shed 0 bases and J 2 bases; nucleotides not matched to a gene: 6. There are 19 residues in the CDR3. From germline, CDR1 is MNHEY and CDR2 SVGEGT. The CDR3 protein is CASSYSRTSGRKNTGELFF. CDR3 nucleotides: TGTGCCAGCAGTTACTCCCGGACTAGCGGGAGAAAAAACACCGGGGAGCTGTTTTTT.

V gene TRBV7-2 combines with J gene TRBJ2-2; the D gene is possibly TRBD1 (5 bases). In germline, CDR1 is SGHTA, CDR2 FQGNSA. The V end lost 4 bases, the J end lost 1 base, and 7 bases lay between the germline ends. This CDR3 has 14 amino acids. CDR3 in amino acids: CASSSQGNTGELFF. The CDR3 region has the DNA TGTGCCAGCAGCTCCCAGGGGAACACCGGGGAGCTGTTTTTT.

The rearrangement links TRBV5-4 to TRBJ2-1; TRBD2 might be the D (6 bases). Germline V gene lookup returns CDR1 SGHNT and CDR2 YYREEE (reference sequence). The V gene lost 7 bases and the J gene lost 2 bases, with 13 bases spanning the gap. The CDR3 runs to 14 residues. The CDR3, as DNA: TGTGCCAGCGGGGGGAACCCGCCCTACAATGAGCAGTTCTTC. Translating it yields CASGGNPPYNEQFF. The whole variable domain, filled in from reference TRBV5-4 and TRBJ2-1, reads ETGVTQSPTHLIKTRGQQVTLRCSSQSGHNTVSWYQQALGQGPQFIFQYYREEENGRGNFPPRFSGLQFPNYSSELNVNALELDDSALYLCASGGNPPYNEQFFGPGTRLTVL.

This chain joins TRBV12-5 and TRBJ2-3; 10 bases are shared with TRBD2. The V gene's germline CDR1 is LGHNT and CDR2 FRNRAP. The V and J ends lost 1 base and 6 bases, in that order; junction bases with no gene match: 10. The CDR3 runs to 17 residues. This chain's CDR3 is CASGLGLAGLSGDTQYF. CDR3 nucleotides: TGTGCTAGTGGTTTGGGACTAGCGGGTCTCTCGGGGGATACGCAGTATTTT.